This TCR beta chain was obtained from a study of blood T cell repertoires in COVID-19. At the level of the study: Material from acute and convalescent COVID-19 was sourced from the United States, Italy and Spain. Sources were T cells, B-cell-depleted T cells, or PBMCs; the material itself was cDNA or gDNA.

How the authors handled the data: Amplified reference gene primers provided the basis for estimating nucleated cell counts. TCRdb keeps only in-frame clones here, not all; method: immunoSEQ multiplex PCR. The DNA gave D and trimming, while V, J and clone size come from that table. This table has about 310,000 clones, more than 75% appearing once. In the case of this clone: Other nucleotide sequences from this sample produce the same CDR3.

V was trimmed by 4 bases and J by 2 bases, leaving 3 bases between them. CDR1 is SGHTA and CDR2 is FQGNSA in the germline V gene. The CDR3 contains 11 residues. The TCR originated in a man aged 45-65 years with active or convalescent COVID-19. The rearrangement joins TRBV7-2 to TRBJ2-7; D call uncertain. Source material: peripheral blood. CDR3 loop: CASSSAYEQYF. DNA of the CDR3: TGTGCCAGCAGCTCAGCCTACGAGCAGTACTTC.